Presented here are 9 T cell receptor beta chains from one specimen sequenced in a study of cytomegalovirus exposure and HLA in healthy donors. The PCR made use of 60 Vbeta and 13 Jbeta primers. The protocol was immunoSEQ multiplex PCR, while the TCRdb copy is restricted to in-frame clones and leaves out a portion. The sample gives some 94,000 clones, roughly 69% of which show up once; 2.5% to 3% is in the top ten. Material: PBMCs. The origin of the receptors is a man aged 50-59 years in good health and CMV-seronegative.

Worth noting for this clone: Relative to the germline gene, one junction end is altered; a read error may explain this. The CDR3 is CASSLDRQETQYF. As DNA, the CDR3 is TGTGCTAGCAGCTTAGATAGACAAGAGACCCAGTACTTC. V gene TRBV7-7 combines with J gene TRBJ2-5; D gene uncertain. The germline V gene encodes CDR1 SSHAT and CDR2 FNYEAQ (reference sequence). The CDR3 loop spans 13 amino acids. The full variable domain, its missing parts supplied by reference TRBV7-7 and TRBJ2-5, is GAGVSQSPRYKVTKRGQDVTLRCDPISSHATLYWYQQALGQGPEFLTYFNYEAQPDKSGLPSDRFSAERPEGSISTLTIQRTEQRDSAMYRCASSLDRQETQYFGPGTRLLVL.

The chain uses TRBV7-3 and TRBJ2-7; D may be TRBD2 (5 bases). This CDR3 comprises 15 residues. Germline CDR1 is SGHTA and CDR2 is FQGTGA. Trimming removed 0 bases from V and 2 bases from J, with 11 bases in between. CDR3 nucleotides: TGTGCCAGCAGCTTAACTCCGGGAACTGCCTACGAGCAGTACTTC. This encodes CASSLTPGTAYEQYF.

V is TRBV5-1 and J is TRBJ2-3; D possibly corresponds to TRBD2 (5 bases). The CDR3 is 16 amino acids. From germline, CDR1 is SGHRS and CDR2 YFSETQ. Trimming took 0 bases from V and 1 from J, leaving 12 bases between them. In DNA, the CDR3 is TGCGCCAGCAGCTTGGAATTCGGGCGGGGCACAGATACGCAGTATTTT. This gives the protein CASSLEFGRGTDTQYF.

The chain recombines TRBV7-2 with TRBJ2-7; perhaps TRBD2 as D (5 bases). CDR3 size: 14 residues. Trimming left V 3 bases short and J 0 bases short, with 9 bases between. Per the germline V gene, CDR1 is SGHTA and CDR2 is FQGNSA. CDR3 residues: CASSFRRDSYEQYF. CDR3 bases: TGTGCCAGCAGCTTTCGACGGGACTCCTACGAGCAGTACTTC.

CDR3 coding DNA: TGCGCCAGCAGCTTGGGGCGTCAGGGGTTAGATGAAAAACTGTTTTTT. It encodes CASSLGRQGLDEKLFF. The chain has TRBV5-1 and TRBJ1-4, with TRBD1 as a possible D gene (6 bases). This CDR3 region has 16 residues. Trimming stripped 0 bases from V and 6 bases from J, with 15 bases between. Germline V gene lookup returns CDR1 SGHRS and CDR2 YFSETQ.

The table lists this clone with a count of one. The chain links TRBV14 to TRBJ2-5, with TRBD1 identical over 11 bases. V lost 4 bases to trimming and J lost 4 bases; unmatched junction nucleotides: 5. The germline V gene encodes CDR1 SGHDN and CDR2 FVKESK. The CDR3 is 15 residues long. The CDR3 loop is CASSRWDRGGETQYF. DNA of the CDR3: TGTGCCAGCAGCCGTTGGGACAGGGGGGGAGAGACCCAGTACTTC.

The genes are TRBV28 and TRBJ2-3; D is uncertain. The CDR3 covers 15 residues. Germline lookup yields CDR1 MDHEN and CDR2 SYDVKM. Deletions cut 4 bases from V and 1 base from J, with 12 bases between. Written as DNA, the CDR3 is TGTGCCAGCAGTTCCTACAGAGACCGCACAGATACGCAGTATTTT. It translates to CASSSYRDRTDTQYF. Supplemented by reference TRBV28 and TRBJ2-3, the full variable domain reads DVKVTQSSRYLVKRTGEKVFLECVQDMDHENMFWYRQDPGLGLRLIYFSYDVKMKEKGDIPEGYSVSREKKERFSLILESASTNQTSMYLCASSSYRDRTDTQYFGPGTRLTVL.

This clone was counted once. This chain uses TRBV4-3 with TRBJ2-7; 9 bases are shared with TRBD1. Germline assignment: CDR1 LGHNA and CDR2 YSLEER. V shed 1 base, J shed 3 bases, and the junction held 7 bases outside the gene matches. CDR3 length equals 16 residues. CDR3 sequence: CASSQGPDRGGYEQYF. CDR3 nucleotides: TGCGCCAGCAGCCAAGGCCCGGACAGGGGAGGCTACGAGCAGTACTTC.

This CDR3 is CASRGGTGSEAFF. In DNA, the CDR3 is TGTGCCAGCAGGGGTGGGACAGGGAGTGAAGCTTTCTTT. The V and J genes are TRBV5-4 and TRBJ1-1, with 9 bases lining up with TRBD1. Germline trimming cut 5 bases from V and 7 bases from J; bases unmatched to any gene: 6. Germline V gene data show CDR1 as SGHNT and CDR2 as YYREEE (reference sequence). The CDR3 spans 13 residues.